This TCR beta chain was sequenced in a study of graft-versus-host responses after intestinal transplantation. Study information: Recipients underwent multivisceral, liver-intestinal, or isolated intestinal transplants. Among the recipients, all got anti-thymocyte globulin induction and then tacrolimus and steroids for around 3 years.

The V end was cut by 6 bases, the J end by 4 bases, with 22 bases between. Germline CDR1 KGHSH, CDR2 LQKENI. The length of the CDR3 is 17 residues. Investigators treated the graft tissue so that it released intraepithelial and lamina propria lymphocytes. Overall study results and limits: Present in recipient marrow, GvH clones included some that appeared first in ileum or blood.

This clone appeared a few times. Antigen specificity is unknown. Method: immunoSEQ multiplex PCR; TCRdb's copy keeps in-frame clones and lacks some. The sample carries over 7,500 clones, approximately 77% recorded once. The J gene is TRBJ1-3, the V gene TRBV18; D may be TRBD1 (5 bases). The sequence came from a human patient who received an intestinal transplant, so some T cells may come from the graft donor. Sequencing used ileum tissue, obtained less than 480 days after intestinal transplantation. This chain's CDR3 is CASSPKGAGIAGNTIYF. The DNA for the CDR3 is TGTGCCAGCTCCCCCAAAGGGGCGGGAATAGCGGGAAACACCATATATTTT. Filled out from reference TRBV18 and TRBJ1-3, the complete variable domain reads NAGVMQNPRHLVRRRGQEARLRCSPMKGHSHVYWYRQLPEEGLKFMVYLQKENIIDESGMPKERFSAEFPKEGPSILRIQQVVRGDSAAYFCASSPKGAGIAGNTIYFGEGSWLTVV.